This TCR beta chain was observed in a study of cytomegalovirus exposure and HLA in healthy donors. Study findings and constraints: Donors belonging to an Asian-associated ancestry cluster reportedly showed fewer N-insertions in productive TCRs than the roughly 670-donor mean, according to what a later analysis found. A missense DCLRE1C variant was associated with V- and J-gene trimming of TCR beta chains in a later analysis, and an independent cohort replicated the association. Reportedly, diagnosis of cytomegalovirus status by the classifier showed high specificity and sensitivity.

To note about this clone: Its specificity is unknown.

Deletions cut 7 bases from V and 4 bases from J, with 16 bases between. Per germline, CDR1 ENHRY and CDR2 SYGVKD. The CDR3 runs 14 residues. With 60 Vbeta and 13 Jbeta primers, the PCR was carried out. Assay: immunoSEQ multiplex PCR; the TCRdb copy retains only in-frame clones and omits some. The listing records approximately 120,000 clones. This receptor was taken from a man younger than 30 in good health and CMV-seronegative. Specimen: PBMCs. The chain uses TRBV10-3 and TRBJ1-2, with no clear D. CDR3 nucleotide sequence: TGTGCCATCAAGGAGAGTCACACACCCTATGGCTACACCTTC. It encodes CAIKESHTPYGYTF.